These 8 T cell receptor beta chains were all obtained from the same sample, sequenced in a study of blood T cells in healthy people across ages. It was with a sample-barcoded 5' primer and a J-beta primer mix that a second PCR of about 6 to 12 cycles was run. In TCRdb, the 5' RACE reads were re-called with MiXCR into one record per CDR3 protein. The sample holds approximately 790,000 distinct CDR3 sequences, around 62% seen once. Material: blood. The source of these receptors is a man aged 25-45 years in good health.

This clonotype was picked up a small number of times. The chain links TRBV12-3 or TRBV12-4 to TRBJ2-3; 10 bases align to TRBD2. The CDR3 is 16 residues long. J lost 0 bases, V lost 5 bases, and 5 bases had no gene match. CDR3 residues: CASSPTSGMSTDTQYF. In DNA form, the CDR3 reads TGTGCCAGCAGTCCCACTAGCGGGATGAGCACAGATACGCAGTATTTT.

V gene TRBV13 combines with J gene TRBJ1-2; 7 nucleotides match TRBD1. The germline gives CDR1 PRHDT, CDR2 FYEKMQ (reference sequence). The CDR3 runs to 15 residues. With 5 bases clipped from V and 8 bases from J, the junction kept 14 bases outside the gene matches. CDR3 region: CASSQQGDRALGYTF. The CDR3 DNA is TGTGCCAGCAGCCAACAAGGGGACAGAGCTTTGGGCTACACCTTC.

The rearrangement links TRBV4-3 to TRBJ2-4; no reliable D call. Trimming removed 3 bases from V and 13 bases from J, with 13 bases in between. The CDR3 is 12 residues long. In germline, CDR1 is LGHNA, CDR2 YSLEER. CDR3 sequence: CASSQMGSSQYF. The CDR3, as DNA: TGCGCCAGCAGCCAGATGGGTTCGTCGCAGTACTTC.

This chain links TRBV5-1 with TRBJ1-2, with 8 positions matching TRBD1. CDR3 size: 14 residues. V lost 4 bases, J lost 4 bases, and 6 bases stayed unmatched. Germline-derived CDR1 and CDR2 are SGHRS and YFSETQ. CDR3 region: CASSPTGDGYGYTF. CDR3 nucleotide sequence: TGCGCCAGCAGCCCGACAGGGGACGGCTATGGCTACACCTTC.

This clonotype is a singleton in its sample. The rearrangement links TRBV3-1 to TRBJ2-5, with a possible D match to TRBD1 (8 bases). CDR3 length: 15 amino acids. The V gene's germline CDR1 is LGHDT and CDR2 YNNKEL (reference sequence). The ends were cut back, 7 bases at V and 5 bases at J, with 20 bases in the middle. CDR3 in amino acids: CASTNSGQGGETQYF. Here the CDR3 DNA reads TGTGCCAGCACGAACTCAGGACAGGGAGGGGAGACCCAGTACTTC.

Only a few counts were recorded for this clonotype. The chain employs TRBV5-1 and TRBJ2-6, with a tentative D call TRBD1 (5 bases). V dropped 1 base and J dropped 0 bases, with 11 bases sitting between them. Looked up from germline, CDR1 is SGHRS and CDR2 is YFSETQ. The CDR3 has 17 residues. CDR3 residues: CASSLNQGSSGANVLTF. The DNA of the CDR3 is TGCGCCAGCAGCTTGAATCAGGGTAGCTCTGGGGCCAACGTCCTGACTTTC.

The J gene is TRBJ2-1, the V gene TRBV7-9; no reliable D call. CDR1 SEHNR and CDR2 FQNEAQ come from the germline V gene (reference sequence). Trimming removed 2 bases from V and 9 bases from J, with 17 bases in between. CDR3 length: 15 amino acids. The CDR3 DNA follows: TGTGCCAGCAGCTTATCCCCGACATTGCTCGTTGAGCAGTTCTTC. It specifies CASSLSPTLLVEQFF.

This clonotype was counted a single time. The chain employs TRBV20-1 and TRBJ2-5; 7 nucleotides line up with TRBD2. The J segment lost 1 base and the V segment lost 0 bases, leaving 5 bases of the junction unmatched. The CDR3 totals 15 residues. Germline V gene lookup returns CDR1 DFQATT and CDR2 SNEGSKA (reference sequence). The CDR3, as DNA: TGCAGTGCTAGAGATCCCAGGACTAGCCAAGAGACCCAGTACTTC. This translates into CSARDPRTSQETQYF.